Each of the 9 T cell receptor beta chains below was sequenced from the same sample in a study of T cell responses to AZD1222 COVID-19 vaccine. Assay: immunoSEQ multiplex PCR; the TCRdb copy retains only in-frame clones and omits some. The table lists some 42,000 clones, approximately 80% of them singletons, with 18% in the top ten. The material sequenced was peripheral blood, taken 28 days after the second AZD1222 dose. These receptors came from an adult who received the AZD1222 COVID-19 vaccine.

This clone came up a few times. The J gene is TRBJ1-5, the V gene TRBV19; tentative D call: TRBD1 (6 bases). V lost 5 bases and J lost 0, with 11 bases in between. CDR1 is LNHDA, CDR2 SQIVND, per germline (reference sequence). The CDR3 has 15 residues. For the CDR3, the DNA is TGTGCCAGTAGTCGGGGACAAGTTAGCAATCAGCCCCAGCATTTT. Residues: CASSRGQVSNQPQHF.

The V and J genes are TRBV30 and TRBJ1-1, with D unresolved. CDR3 length: 14 residues. Per the germline V gene, CDR1 is GTSNPN and CDR2 is SVGIG (reference sequence). V was pared by 2 bases and J by 1 base, with 11 bases between. The CDR3 loop reads CAWSKEEPNTEAFF. The DNA for the CDR3 is TGTGCCTGGAGTAAGGAGGAGCCGAACACTGAAGCTTTCTTT.

The chain links TRBV28 to TRBJ1-5; tentative D call: TRBD1 (5 bases). Germline assignment: CDR1 MDHEN and CDR2 SYDVKM. Trimming took 8 bases from V and 1 from J, leaving 18 bases between them. CDR3 length: 16 amino acids. The CDR3 loop is CASRTGIQASNQPQHF. The CDR3 region has the DNA TGTGCCAGCCGGACGGGAATACAGGCAAGCAATCAGCCCCAGCATTTT.

Notes on this clone: Distinct nucleotide sequences in the sample also encode this CDR3. The chain has TRBV3-1 (or the pseudogene TRBV3-2) and TRBJ2-7; unclear D gene. CDR3 length: 12 residues. Germline V gene data show CDR1 as LGHDT and CDR2 as YNNKEL (reference sequence). V was cut by 1 base and J by 7 bases, with 8 bases left in between. The CDR3 region is CASSQVAREQYF. The CDR3 coding sequence is TGTGCCAGCAGCCAAGTGGCGAGGGAGCAGTACTTC.

The V gene is TRBV5-1, the J gene TRBJ2-5, with a weak D call TRBD2 (5 bases). The V end was cut by 4 bases, the J end by 5 bases, with 15 bases between. The CDR3 runs 14 residues. Germline V gene data show CDR1 as SGHRS and CDR2 as YFSETQ. As DNA, the CDR3 is TGCGCCAGCAGCCCCCCGGAGGCCGGGGAGACCCAGTACTTC. Its translation is CASSPPEAGETQYF.

The chain recombines TRBV5-4 with TRBJ1-6; possible D gene TRBD1, 6 bases. CDR1 and CDR2 from the germline V gene are SGHNT and YYREEE (reference sequence). This CDR3 contains 15 residues. With 2 bases removed from V and 7 bases from J, the gap between germline ends came to 13 bases. CDR3 loop: CASSFGGQTNSPLHF. The CDR3 region has the DNA TGTGCCAGCAGCTTTGGTGGACAGACCAATTCACCCCTCCACTTT.

The chain recombines TRBV28 with TRBJ1-5; maybe TRBD1 (5 bases). The V gene's germline CDR1 is MDHEN and CDR2 SYDVKM. With 3 bases removed from V and 6 bases from J, the gap between germline ends came to 15 bases. The CDR3 is 15 amino acids. The DNA for the CDR3 is TGTGCCAGCAGTTTCGGAGGGGTCGGTCGTCAGCCCCAGCATTTT. It is translated as CASSFGGVGRQPQHF.

There are a few counts of this clone. V gene TRBV7-8 combines with J gene TRBJ2-3; 7 nucleotides match TRBD2. The germline V gene encodes CDR1 SGHVS and CDR2 FQNEAQ. The CDR3 consists of 14 residues. V trimming: 5 bases; J trimming: 5 bases; junction bases outside the gene matches: 7. In DNA, the CDR3 is TGTGCCAGCAGCCCAAGACTAGCCGGAGATACGCAGTATTTT. This sequence encodes CASSPRLAGDTQYF.

V gene TRBV12-5 combines with J gene TRBJ1-2; 9 nucleotides align to TRBD1. Germline CDR1 and CDR2: LGHNT and FRNRAP. This CDR3 contains 17 residues. V dropped 0 bases and J dropped 8; count of bases not matched to a gene: 13. The chain's CDR3 is CASGLVPPPRTGVGYTF. CDR3 bases: TGTGCTAGTGGTTTGGTCCCACCACCTCGGACAGGGGTCGGCTACACCTTC.